Each of the 26 T cell receptor beta chains below was sequenced from the same sample in a study of Ad26.COV2.S vaccination and SARS-CoV-2 variants. Described treatment: roughly 20 received Ad26.COV2.S at low or high dose, single or two shots; about five received placebo; per-sample allocation not given. Vaccine and placebo recipients were sampled on day 63 after the first injection. Clones were read by immunoSEQ multiplex PCR, and TCRdb kept only the in-frame ones, dropping some. The repertoire holds approximately 410,000 clones, with around nine tenths as singletons. The material sequenced was peripheral blood, taken in a trial of Ad26.COV2.S vaccine versus placebo. These receptors originate from a person aged 18-65 years who received the Ad26.COV2.S COVID-19 vaccine or a placebo.

This chain uses TRBV20-1 with TRBJ1-1; the D is unclear. The V and J ends lost 4 bases and 11 bases respectively, with 14 bases between them. The CDR3 is 11 residues long. The germline V gene encodes CDR1 DFQATT and CDR2 SNEGSKA (reference sequence). CDR3 residues: CSAIEVALAFF. In DNA form, the CDR3 reads TGCAGTGCTATCGAGGTGGCTTTGGCTTTCTTT.

The chain employs TRBV2 and TRBJ2-3; possibly TRBD1 for D (6 bases). Germline V gene sequence: CDR1 SNHLY, CDR2 FYNNEI. The V gene lost 5 bases and the J gene lost 0 bases, with 12 bases spanning the gap. The CDR3 is made up of 15 amino acids. The CDR3 nucleotides are TGTGCCAGCAGTTACCGGACAGTAAGCACAGATACGCAGTATTTT. This codes for CASSYRTVSTDTQYF. The full variable domain, with the rest looked up from reference TRBV2 and TRBJ2-3, is EPEVTQTPSHQVTQMGQEVILRCVPISNHLYFYWYRQILGQKVEFLVSFYNNEISEKSEIFDDQFSVERPDGSNFTLKIRSTKLEDSAMYFCASSYRTVSTDTQYFGPGTRLTVL.

The J gene is TRBJ2-3, the V gene TRBV4-2, with 9 bases identical to TRBD1. This CDR3 comprises 17 residues. J was trimmed by 3 bases and V by 6 bases; bases with no gene match: 13. Germline V lookup: CDR1 LGHNA, CDR2 YNFKEQ. CDR3 sequence (DNA): TGTGCCAGCAGTCAACCCGCGGACAGGGGATCTACAGATACGCAGTATTTT. It yields the protein CASSQPADRGSTDTQYF.

The rearrangement uses TRBV4-3 and TRBJ2-7, with D possibly matching TRBD1 (6 bases). CDR1 is LGHNA, CDR2 YSLEER, per germline. Trimming removed 1 base from V and 3 bases from J, with 10 bases in between. The length of the CDR3 is 14 residues. The CDR3 DNA sequence: TGCGCCAGCAGCCAAGGCAGACAGGACTACGAGCAGTACTTC. Translated, it gives CASSQGRQDYEQYF.

The genes are TRBV19 and TRBJ1-6; possibly TRBD1 for D (5 bases). Trimming took 6 bases from V and 10 from J, leaving 22 bases between them. From germline, CDR1 is LNHDA and CDR2 SQIVND (reference sequence). The CDR3 is 16 amino acids. The CDR3 nucleotides read TGTGCCAGTAGCCAAACCTCGAGTGGGGGGGACTCACCCCTCCACTTT. Its translation is CASSQTSSGGDSPLHF. Supplemented by reference TRBV19 and TRBJ1-6, the full variable domain reads DGGITQSPKYLFRKEGQNVTLSCEQNLNHDAMYWYRQDPGQGLRLIYYSQIVNDFQKGDIAEGYSVSREKKESFPLTVTSAQKNPTAFYLCASSQTSSGGDSPLHFGNGTRLTVT.

As DNA, the CDR3 is TGTGCCAGCAGCTTGACCGGGACAGGGGAGCAAGATACGCAGTATTTT. This sequence encodes CASSLTGTGEQDTQYF. The chain employs TRBV5-6 and TRBJ2-3; 10 bases match TRBD1. V lost 1 base to trimming and J lost 5 bases; unmatched junction nucleotides: 7. Germline loops: CDR1 SGHDT, CDR2 YYEEEE. The CDR3 length is 16 residues.

The V call is TRBV21-1, the J call TRBJ1-6. TRBV21-1 is designated a pseudogene. The CDR3 loop spans 17 amino acids. The DNA for the CDR3 is TGTGCCAGCAGCAAAGTCGATGAGGAGTCTCATAATTCACCCCTCCACTTT. Its protein product is CASSKVDEESHNSPLHF.

This clone was counted a single time. V gene TRBV29-1 combines with J gene TRBJ1-2; no definite D call. V was clipped by 6 bases and J by 2 bases, with 7 bases between them. The CDR3 is 11 residues long. CDR1 SQVTM and CDR2 ANQGSEA come from the germline V gene. The CDR3 sequence: CSVTENYGYTF. In DNA, the CDR3 is TGCAGCGTGACGGAAAACTATGGCTACACCTTC.

The chain joins TRBV10-1 to TRBJ2-3; the D gene is possibly TRBD1 (5 bases). In germline, CDR1 is WNHNN, CDR2 SYGVQD (reference sequence). V was pared by 8 bases and J by 2 bases, with 14 bases between. CDR3 length: 14 residues. CDR3 sequence: CASAGQTSTDTQYF. The CDR3 DNA sequence: TGCGCCAGCGCTGGACAAACCTCCACAGATACGCAGTATTTT.

This sequence joins TRBV10-1 and TRBJ2-7; D uncertain. The CDR3 spans 11 residues. CDR1 and CDR2 from the germline V gene are WNHNN and SYGVQD (reference sequence). Trimming shortened V by 7 bases and J by 2 bases, and 6 bases separated the two germline ends. CDR3 DNA: TGCGCCAGCATGTGTACCTACGAGCAGTACTTC. Its translation is CASMCTYEQYF.

The gene calls are TRBV4-3 and TRBJ2-3; D is ambiguous. The V end was cut by 4 bases, the J end by 2 bases, with 16 bases between. CDR3 length: 16 residues. Per germline, CDR1 LGHNA and CDR2 YSLEER. The CDR3 spells CASSRKYPNPTDTQYF. CDR3 sequence (DNA): TGCGCCAGCAGCCGCAAGTACCCTAACCCCACAGATACGCAGTATTTT.

This clone was seen more than once but under ten times. The V call is TRBV5-1, the J call TRBJ2-2, with TRBD1 matching 7 bases. This CDR3 region has 14 residues. The V and J ends lost 8 bases and 0 bases, in that order; junction bases with no gene match: 4. Germline CDR1 is SGHRS and CDR2 is YFSETQ. The DNA of the CDR3 is TGCGCCAGTTCGGACAGGTCGAACACCGGGGAGCTGTTTTTT. Protein product: CASSDRSNTGELFF.

With respect to this clone: Other DNA sequences in this sample translate to the same CDR3. The gene calls are TRBV30 and TRBJ2-7; D gene ambiguous. Between the trimmed V and J ends, which lost 0 bases and 4 bases, there was a span of 10 bases. The CDR3 totals 13 residues. The germline CDR1 and CDR2 sequences are GTSNPN and SVGIG (reference sequence). CDR3: CAWSVGFSYEQYF. The CDR3 DNA follows: TGTGCCTGGAGTGTAGGCTTCTCTTACGAGCAGTACTTC.

The V call is TRBV2, the J call TRBJ2-3; 10 bases fit TRBD2. Losses at the gene ends were 4 bases for V and 4 bases for J; bases not matched to a gene: 5. The CDR3 is 15 residues long. CDR1 is SNHLY, CDR2 FYNNEI, per germline. The CDR3 bases are TGTGCCAGCAGTGTCCAGCGGGGGGGTGCAGATACGCAGTATTTT. This encodes CASSVQRGGADTQYF.

The chain uses TRBV6-5 and TRBJ1-6; 8 bases fit TRBD1. The CDR3 has 15 amino acids. The V gene's germline CDR1 is MNHEY and CDR2 SVGAGI. The trim removed 6 bases at V and 13 bases at J, leaving 14 bases unmatched. CDR3 DNA sequence: TGTGCCAGCAGGTGGGGGACAGGAGCCGCCAGGCCCCTCCACTTT. Encoded protein: CASRWGTGAARPLHF.

The V and J genes are TRBV18 and TRBJ2-3; 10 bases agree with TRBD1. Losses at the gene ends were 3 bases for V and 2 bases for J; bases not matched to a gene: 5. Germline loops: CDR1 KGHSH, CDR2 LQKENI. CDR3 length: 16 residues. CDR3 sequence reads: CASSPGGQGPTDTQYF. DNA for the CDR3: TGTGCCAGCTCACCGGGGGGACAGGGGCCCACAGATACGCAGTATTTT. Full variable domain (remainder filled in from reference TRBV18 and TRBJ2-3): NAGVMQNPRHLVRRRGQEARLRCSPMKGHSHVYWYRQLPEEGLKFMVYLQKENIIDESGMPKERFSAEFPKEGPSILRIQQVVRGDSAAYFCASSPGGQGPTDTQYFGPGTRLTVL.

This clone has only one observation. The chain uses TRBV10-3 and TRBJ1-5; D may be TRBD1 (6 bases). Trimming left V 4 bases short and J 1 base short, with 8 bases between. The CDR3 runs to 14 residues. CDR1 and CDR2 (germline): ENHRY, SYGVKD. CDR3 residues: CAISVGQSNQPQHF. DNA for the CDR3: TGTGCCATCAGTGTCGGACAGAGCAATCAGCCCCAGCATTTT.

This clone has only a few counts. J is TRBJ2-1 and V is TRBV9, with 8 bases fitting TRBD2. V was pared by 0 bases and J by 4 bases, with 3 bases of the junction left unmatched. This CDR3 contains 15 residues. CDR1 is SGDLS and CDR2 is YYNGEE in the germline V gene. The CDR3 spells CASSVAGGPYNEQFF. CDR3 DNA: TGTGCCAGCAGCGTAGCGGGGGGGCCGTACAATGAGCAGTTCTTC.

V gene TRBV6-5 combines with J gene TRBJ1-3; TRBD1 is a possible D gene (6 bases). The V and J ends lost 2 bases and 1 base respectively, with 12 bases between them. Germline values: CDR1 MNHEY, CDR2 SVGAGI. CDR3 length: 16 residues. In DNA form, the CDR3 reads TGTGCCAGCAGTTACACTAACAGGGAATCTGGAAACACCATATATTTT. Residues: CASSYTNRESGNTIYF.

This chain uses TRBV19 with TRBJ2-5; no clear D gene. The V gene's germline CDR1 is LNHDA and CDR2 SQIVND (reference sequence). The CDR3 consists of 14 residues. Trimming stripped 0 bases from V and 3 bases from J, with 8 bases between. CDR3 amino acids: CASSIEWRKETQYF. The CDR3 DNA sequence: TGTGCCAGTAGTATAGAGTGGAGAAAAGAGACCCAGTACTTC.

The chain uses TRBV6-1 and TRBJ2-2, with D possibly matching TRBD1 (5 bases). This CDR3 comprises 16 residues. Germline V CDR1 and CDR2: MNHNS, SASEGT. The V end was cut by 0 bases, the J end by 4 bases, with 12 bases between. The CDR3 region has the DNA TGTGCCAGCAGTGAAGCGAGGCAGGGCCCCACCGGGGAGCTGTTTTTT. This gives the protein CASSEARQGPTGELFF.

This chain uses TRBV7-6 with TRBJ1-1; D is unresolved. The germline V gene has CDR1 SGHVS and CDR2 FNYEAQ. Trimming stripped 4 bases from V and 5 bases from J, with 11 bases between. The CDR3 extends over 13 amino acids. CDR3 loop: CASSYTGPTEAFF. The DNA for the CDR3 is TGTGCCAGCAGCTACACGGGTCCGACTGAAGCTTTCTTT.

This clone has only a few counts. V is TRBV9 and J is TRBJ1-2; no definite D call. Germline values: CDR1 SGDLS, CDR2 YYNGEE. Between the trimmed V and J ends, which lost 5 bases and 4 bases, there was a span of 6 bases. The CDR3 is 11 amino acids. Written as DNA, the CDR3 is TGTGCCAGCAGGGCCGGCTATGGCTACACCTTC. Its translation: CASRAGYGYTF.

As to this clone: A junction boundary mismatches the germline segment, possibly from a read error. This sequence joins TRBV7-7 and TRBJ2-2; D is unclear. From germline, CDR1 is SSHAT and CDR2 FNYEAQ (reference sequence). This CDR3 is 12 amino acids long. As DNA, the CDR3 is TGTGCTAGCAGCTTAGGGACCGGGGAGCTGTTTTTT. Amino acids: CASSLGTGELFF.

The chain employs TRBV7-9 and TRBJ2-3; maybe TRBD2 (6 bases). The length of the CDR3 is 13 residues. Germline values: CDR1 SEHNR, CDR2 FQNEAQ (reference sequence). V was shortened by 3 bases and J by 4 bases, with 8 bases between the two germline ends. This chain's CDR3 is CASSFWRADTQYF. The CDR3 coding sequence is TGTGCCAGCAGCTTCTGGAGGGCAGATACGCAGTATTTT.

V gene TRBV19 combines with J gene TRBJ1-1; 10 nucleotides align to TRBD1. Germline-derived CDR1 and CDR2 are LNHDA and SQIVND (reference sequence). J was trimmed by 1 base and V by 7 bases; bases with no gene match: 9. The CDR3 covers 16 residues. The CDR3 DNA reads as TGTGCCAGTAATCCCCGGGACAGGGGAAAGAACACTGAAGCTTTCTTT. Translated: CASNPRDRGKNTEAFF.